This T cell receptor (beta chain) was captured in a study of T cells after yellow fever vaccination. Losses at the gene ends were 0 bases for V and 3 bases for J; bases not matched to a gene: 6. The CDR3 is made up of 16 amino acids. CDR1 and CDR2 from the germline V gene are MNHEY and SVGEGT. TCRdb redid the calling of the 5' RACE reads with MiXCR, one entry per CDR3 protein. In the table there are hundreds of thousands of distinct CDR3 sequences, about 14% of which are singletons. The specimen was PBMCs, collected on the day of the yellow fever booster vaccination. This TCR was recovered from a man aged 30 to 45 who received the YFV17D yellow fever vaccine. The chain uses TRBV6-2 or TRBV6-3 and TRBJ2-7; 9 bases align to TRBD2. The CDR3 loop reads CASSYSTSGNFYEQYF. The CDR3 DNA reads TGTGCCAGCAGTTACTCGACTAGCGGAAATTTCTACGAGCAGTACTTC.